This section outlines one TCR beta chain sequence together with its context. It lacks a known antigen. The input lacks base qualities; no much larger clone sits a single base away. Before genomic DNA extraction, conventional CD4+ T cells were isolated from blood as CD25-low CD127-high cells. About eight healthy control donors were used as the comparison group for repertoire analyses. The sample is drawn from a study of regulatory and conventional T cells in RAG deficiency (dated by TCRdb to between 2016 and 2019). A note on the overall study: To compare the diversity and composition of the repertoires of Treg, conventional CD4+ and CD8+ T cells between RAG-deficient patients and healthy controls, the study applied high-throughput TCR beta sequencing. General findings and caveats noted by the study authors: Compared with control T-cell subpopulations, RAG-deficient patients had much lower Shannon entropy and higher Simpson indices. In Omenn syndrome patients, sorted CD25-high CD127-low cells may represent peripherally activated cells rather than bona fide Treg cells. All patient T-cell subsets had shorter CDR3 lengths; Omenn syndrome patients showed >80% Treg-Tconv repertoire overlap at nucleotide and amino acid level. For some subjects, some analyses of T-cell subsets were not performed. Unique TCR beta sequences from Treg cells were around 100-fold fewer in Omenn syndrome and CID/AS patients than controls, versus approximately 9.3-fold for other subsets.

Libraries were prepared through the immunoSEQ multiplex PCR assay. Rearranged TCR beta chain products were amplified from the genomic DNA of sorted T-cell subsets and were then sequenced. The study's own analysis went as follows. Shannon entropy and Simpson indices were used to measure how diverse the repertoire of productive TCR beta rearrangements was. To gauge clonal expansion, the frequencies of the 100 most abundant productive TCR beta clonotypes among total reads were added together. The TRB repertoires were evaluated with a self-reactivity index based on amino acid usage at CDR3beta positions 6 and 7. Two-way ANOVA was used for repertoire analyses, and Student t or Mann-Whitney tests were used for flow cytometric analyses. Drawn from immuneACCESS, this table holds only the in-frame rearrangements with V and J called that TCRdb kept. Clones are partly lost; checked studies trace under half to an unresolved V gene and leave the rest unexplained. From that table come the V and J calls and clone size; the DNA was used to work out D and trimming. Present in this sample are 20,000 or so clones, roughly 93% of which were seen just once. The biggest ten clones account for around 0.73% of the sample.

According to the germline V gene (reference sequence), CDR1 reads LNHDA and CDR2 reads SQIVND. V was cut back by 4 bases and J by 1 base, leaving a gap of 1 base between them. The CDR3 sequence holds 12 residues, the cysteine and phenylalanine included. The only DNA kept is the CDR3, 36 bases in frame from the first base. The sample was also linked to a second study, of regulatory T cells. The second study also describes: For the multiplex PCR, 52 forward TRBV primers and 13 reverse TRBJ primers were used, and amplification bias was corrected with both assay-based and computational methods. Restricted unique TRB V-J pairs and skewed V and J gene usage were observed in patient repertoires, most markedly in regulatory T cells. The study compared T-cell receptor beta repertoires of sorted regulatory, conventional CD4+ and CD8+ T cells between CD3G-deficient patients and healthy controls. Ficoll density separation was used to isolate peripheral blood mononuclear cells. Within the immunoSEQ assay, multiplex PCR amplified rearranged TRB loci from genomic DNA. TRB amplicons were sequenced on an Illumina HiSeq platform. Raw sequences were error-filtered and aligned to reference gene sequences by custom algorithms, then analyzed with the immunoSEQ online tools. Frequencies of productive and nonproductive TRB rearrangements were evaluated among both unique and total sequences. Groups were compared by t tests, Mann-Whitney tests or two-way ANOVA performed in Prism software.

This TCR derives from a human donor in good health. This chain is built from TRBV19 and TRBJ2-2, with no D gene named confidently. The material sequenced was CD4+ T cells sorted from blood. The DNA is TGTGCCAGTAGTAGGAACACCGGGGAGCTGTTTTTT. The encoded protein is CASSRNTGELFF.